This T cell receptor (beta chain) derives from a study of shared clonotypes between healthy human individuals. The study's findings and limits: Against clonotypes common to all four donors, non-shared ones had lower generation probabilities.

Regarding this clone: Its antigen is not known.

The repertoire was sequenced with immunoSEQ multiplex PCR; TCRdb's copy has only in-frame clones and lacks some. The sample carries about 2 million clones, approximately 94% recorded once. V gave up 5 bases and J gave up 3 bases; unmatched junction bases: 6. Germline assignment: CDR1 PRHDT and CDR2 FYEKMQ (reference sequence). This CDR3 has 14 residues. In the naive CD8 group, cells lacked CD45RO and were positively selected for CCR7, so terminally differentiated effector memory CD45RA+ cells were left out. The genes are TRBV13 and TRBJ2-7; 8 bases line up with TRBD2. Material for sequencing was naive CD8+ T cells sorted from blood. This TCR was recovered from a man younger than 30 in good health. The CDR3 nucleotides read TGTGCCAGCAGCCGTAGCGGGGAAGGCTACGAGCAGTACTTC. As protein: CASSRSGEGYEQYF.